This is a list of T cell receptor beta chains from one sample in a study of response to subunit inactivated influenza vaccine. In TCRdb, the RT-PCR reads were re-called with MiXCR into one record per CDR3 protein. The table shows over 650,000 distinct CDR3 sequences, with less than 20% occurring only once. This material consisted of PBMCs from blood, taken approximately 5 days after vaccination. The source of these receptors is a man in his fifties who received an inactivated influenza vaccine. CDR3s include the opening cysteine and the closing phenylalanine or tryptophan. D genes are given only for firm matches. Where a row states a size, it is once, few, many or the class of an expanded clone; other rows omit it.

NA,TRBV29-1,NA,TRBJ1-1,TGCAGCGCCTCGGTAGGCTCGAACACTGAAGCTTTCTTT,CSASVGSNTEAFF
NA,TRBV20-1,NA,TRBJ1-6,TGCAGTGCCAACAGAGATAATTCACCCCTCCACTTT,CSANRDNSPLHF
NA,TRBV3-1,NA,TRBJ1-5,TGTGCCAGCAGCCAAGATCAAGGGAGGATTCAGCCCCAGCATTTT,CASSQDQGRIQPQHF
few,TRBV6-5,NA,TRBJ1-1,TGTGCCAGCAGTTACTCAACAGGGAACATGAACACTGAAGCTTTCTTT,CASSYSTGNMNTEAFF
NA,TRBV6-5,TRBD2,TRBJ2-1,TGTGCCAGCAGTTACTTGGCTAGCGGGAGCTCCTACAATGAGCAGTTCTTC,CASSYLASGSSYNEQFF
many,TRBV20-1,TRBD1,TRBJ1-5,TGCAGTGCTAGAGTGAGCGGCAGGGGGCGAGGTAGCAATCAGCCCCAGCATTTT,CSARVSGRGRGSNQPQHF
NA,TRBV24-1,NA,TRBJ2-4,TGTGCCACCAGTGACCTTCGAGACTCTCGGAACATTCAGTACTTC,CATSDLRDSRNIQYF
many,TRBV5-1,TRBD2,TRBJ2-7,TGCGCCAGCCATGAAAGCGGGAGTCGGTCCGAGCAGTACTTC,CASHESGSRSEQYF
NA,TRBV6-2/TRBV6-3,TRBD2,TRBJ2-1,TGTGCCAGCAGCAGATCCGGGACTAGGGACTACAATGAGCAGTTCTTC,CASSRSGTRDYNEQFF
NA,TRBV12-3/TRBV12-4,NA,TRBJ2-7,TGTGCCAGCAGACGGGGCATCTCCTACGAGCAGTACTTC,CASRRGISYEQYF
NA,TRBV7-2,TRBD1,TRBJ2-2,TGTGCCAGCAGCTTAGCGCGCATGAGGGGGCGAACCGGGGAGCTGTTTTTT,CASSLARMRGRTGELFF
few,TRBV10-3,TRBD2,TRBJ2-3,TGTGCCACCGCCCCCCTAGCGGGGCTCACAGATACGCAGTATTTT,CATAPLAGLTDTQYF
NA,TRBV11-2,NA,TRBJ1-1,TGTGCCAGCAGCTCGGACAGTCGGCACACTGAAGCTTTCTTT,CASSSDSRHTEAFF
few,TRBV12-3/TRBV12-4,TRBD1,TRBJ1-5,TGTGCCAGCCACTCGGGGACAGGGGGTTTGCAGCCCCAGCATTTT,CASHSGTGGLQPQHF